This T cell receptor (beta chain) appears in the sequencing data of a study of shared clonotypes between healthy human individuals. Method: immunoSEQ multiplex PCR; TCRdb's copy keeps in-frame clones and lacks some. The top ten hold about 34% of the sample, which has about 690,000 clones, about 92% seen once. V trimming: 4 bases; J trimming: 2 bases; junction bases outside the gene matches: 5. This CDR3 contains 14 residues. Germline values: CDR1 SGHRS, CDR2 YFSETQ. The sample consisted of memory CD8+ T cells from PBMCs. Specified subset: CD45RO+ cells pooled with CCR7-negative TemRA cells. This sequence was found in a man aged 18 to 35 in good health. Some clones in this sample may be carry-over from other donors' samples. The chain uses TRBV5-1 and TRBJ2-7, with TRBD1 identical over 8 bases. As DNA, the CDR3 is TGCGCCAGCAGCCCGGAGACAGGGGCCTACGAGCAGTACTTC. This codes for CASSPETGAYEQYF.